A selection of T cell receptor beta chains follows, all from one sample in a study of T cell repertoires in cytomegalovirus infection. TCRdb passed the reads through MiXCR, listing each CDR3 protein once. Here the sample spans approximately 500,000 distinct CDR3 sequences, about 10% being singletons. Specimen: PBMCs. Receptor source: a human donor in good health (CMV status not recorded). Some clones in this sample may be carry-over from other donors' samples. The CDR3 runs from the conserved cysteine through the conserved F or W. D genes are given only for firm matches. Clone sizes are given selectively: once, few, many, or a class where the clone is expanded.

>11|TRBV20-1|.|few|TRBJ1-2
CSASGGDGYTF
TGCAGTGCTAGTGGCGGGGATGGCTACACCTTC
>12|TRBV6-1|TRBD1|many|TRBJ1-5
CASSEGDSRQHF
TGTGCCAGCAGTGAAGGGGACAGCCGCCAGCATTTT
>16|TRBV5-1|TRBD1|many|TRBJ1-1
CASSPVTGGRNTEAFF
TGCGCCAGCAGCCCGGTGACAGGGGGTAGGAACACTGAAGCTTTCTTT
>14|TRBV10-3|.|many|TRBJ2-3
CAISDRTFTDTQYF
TGTGCCATCAGTGACCGGACCTTCACAGATACGCAGTATTTT
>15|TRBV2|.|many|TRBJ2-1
CASILQGFTGNEQFF
TGTGCCAGTATTCTACAGGGATTCACGGGGAATGAGCAGTTCTTC
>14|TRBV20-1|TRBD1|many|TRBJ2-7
CSAQAPGQGSEQYF
TGCAGTGCTCAAGCCCCGGGACAGGGAAGCGAGCAGTACTTC
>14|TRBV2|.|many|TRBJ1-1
CASSKGGLDTEAFF
TGTGCCAGCAGTAAAGGGGGTCTAGACACTGAAGCTTTCTTT
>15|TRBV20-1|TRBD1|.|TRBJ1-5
CSAGQGVYSNQPQHF
TGCAGTGCGGGACAGGGGGTTTATAGCAATCAGCCCCAGCATTTT
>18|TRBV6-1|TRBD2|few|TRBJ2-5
CASSNDLAGGPRGETQYF
TGTGCCAGCAGTAATGATCTAGCGGGGGGGCCGAGGGGGGAGACCCAGTACTTC
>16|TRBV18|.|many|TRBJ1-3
CASSPGLPRAGNTIYF
TGTGCCAGCTCCCCGGGACTACCCCGGGCTGGAAACACCATATATTTT
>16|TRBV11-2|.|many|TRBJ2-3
CASSLDSRDFTDTQYF
TGTGCCAGCAGCTTAGATTCTCGAGACTTCACAGATACGCAGTATTTT
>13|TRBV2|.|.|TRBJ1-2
CASRIDKVTGYTF
TGTGCCAGCAGGATCGACAAGGTGACGGGCTACACCTTC
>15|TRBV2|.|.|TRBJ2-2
CASSEAVSYTGELFF
TGTGCCAGCAGTGAAGCGGTTTCCTACACCGGGGAGCTGTTTTTT
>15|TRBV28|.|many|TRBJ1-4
CASSAVGGRVEKLFF
TGTGCCAGCAGTGCCGTCGGGGGCCGCGTTGAAAAACTGTTTTTT
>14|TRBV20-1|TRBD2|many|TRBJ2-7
CSARGLAGYPKQYF
TGCAGTGCTAGGGGACTAGCGGGATATCCGAAGCAGTACTTC
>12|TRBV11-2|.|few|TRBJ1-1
CASSPLVTEAFF
TGTGCCAGCAGCCCCCTTGTCACTGAAGCTTTCTTT
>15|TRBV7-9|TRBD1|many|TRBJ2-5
CASSLGTGAPETQYF
TGTGCCAGCAGCCTGGGGACAGGGGCGCCGGAGACCCAGTACTTC
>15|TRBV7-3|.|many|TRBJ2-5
CASSWASGEEETQYF
TGTGCCAGCAGCTGGGCAAGCGGAGAAGAAGAGACCCAGTACTTC
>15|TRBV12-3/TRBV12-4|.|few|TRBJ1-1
CASSSAGERKTEAFF
TGTGCCAGCAGTTCCGCAGGCGAGAGAAAAACTGAAGCTTTCTTT
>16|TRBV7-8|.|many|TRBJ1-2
CASSPGPGEGNYGYTF
TGTGCCAGCAGCCCTGGGCCAGGAGAAGGCAACTATGGCTACACCTTC
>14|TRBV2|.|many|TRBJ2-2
CASSADRAGGELFF
TGTGCCAGCAGTGCCGATAGGGCTGGCGGGGAGCTGTTTTTT
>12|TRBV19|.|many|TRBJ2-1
CASRQAYNEQFF
TGTGCCAGCCGACAGGCATACAATGAGCAGTTCTTC
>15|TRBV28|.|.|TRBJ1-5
CASRPEGSGNQPQHF
TGTGCCAGCAGACCCGAGGGCAGTGGCAATCAGCCCCAGCATTTT
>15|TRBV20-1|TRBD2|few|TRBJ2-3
CSARGLAGGTDTQYF
TGCAGTGCTAGAGGACTAGCGGGGGGCACAGATACGCAGTATTTT
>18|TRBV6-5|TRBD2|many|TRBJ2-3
CASRERLAAASSTDTQYF
TGTGCCAGCAGGGAAAGACTAGCGGCAGCCTCTAGCACAGATACGCAGTATTTT
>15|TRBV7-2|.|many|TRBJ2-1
CASSRAGQGRNEQFF
TGTGCCAGCAGCCGAGCGGGTCAGGGACGCAATGAGCAGTTCTTC
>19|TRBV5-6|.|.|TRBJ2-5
CASSEGLGQLGTIVETQYF
TGTGCCAGCAGCGAGGGACTGGGGCAGCTGGGGACGATAGTGGAGACCCAGTACTTC
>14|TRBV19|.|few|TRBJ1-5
CASSRDFDNQPQHF
TGTGCCAGTAGCCGGGACTTCGACAATCAGCCCCAGCATTTT
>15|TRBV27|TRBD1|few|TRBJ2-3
CASSTVTGGTDTQYF
TGTGCCAGCAGTACCGTTACAGGGGGCACAGATACGCAGTATTTT
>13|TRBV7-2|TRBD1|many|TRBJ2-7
CASSLDREDEQYF
TGTGCCAGCAGCTTGGACAGGGAGGACGAGCAGTACTTC
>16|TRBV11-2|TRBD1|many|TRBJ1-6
CASSFSPQGENSPLHF
TGTGCCAGCAGCTTCTCTCCACAGGGGGAAAATTCACCCCTCCACTTT
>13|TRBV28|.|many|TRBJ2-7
CASSLGEPPDQYF
TGTGCCAGCAGTTTAGGGGAGCCCCCGGACCAGTACTTC
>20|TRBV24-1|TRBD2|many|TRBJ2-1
CATSEPSGASGLSSYNEQFF
TGTGCCACCAGTGAGCCCTCGGGGGCTAGCGGGCTTAGCTCCTACAATGAGCAGTTCTTC
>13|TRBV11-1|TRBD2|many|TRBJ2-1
CASRGTSINEQFF
TGTGCCAGCAGAGGGACTAGCATCAATGAGCAGTTCTTC
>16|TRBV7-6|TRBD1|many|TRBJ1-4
CASSSRANRGRGKLFF
TGTGCCAGCAGCTCCCGGGCAAACAGGGGCAGGGGAAAACTGTTTTTT
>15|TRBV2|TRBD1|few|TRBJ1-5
CASSGGQDITQPQHF
TGTGCCAGCAGCGGGGGACAGGATATAACTCAGCCCCAGCATTTT
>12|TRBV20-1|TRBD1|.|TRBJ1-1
CSAYRGHTEAFF
TGCAGTGCTTACAGGGGTCACACTGAAGCTTTCTTT
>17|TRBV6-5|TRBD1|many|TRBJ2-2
CASSYSAGTGLGGELFF
TGTGCCAGCAGTTACTCCGCCGGGACAGGGTTAGGCGGGGAGCTGTTTTTT
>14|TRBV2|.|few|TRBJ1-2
CASSGEGGGYGYTF
TGTGCCAGCAGTGGCGAGGGGGGGGGCTATGGCTACACCTTC
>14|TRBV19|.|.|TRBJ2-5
CASSGDPYQETQYF
TGTGCCAGTAGTGGGGACCCTTACCAAGAGACCCAGTACTTC
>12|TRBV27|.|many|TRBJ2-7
CASSPSGVEQYF
TGTGCCAGCAGTCCATCAGGGGTCGAGCAGTACTTC
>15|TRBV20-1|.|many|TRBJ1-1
CSASIRGNPNTEAFF
TGCAGTGCTAGTATCCGGGGGAACCCGAACACTGAAGCTTTCTTT
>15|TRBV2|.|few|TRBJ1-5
CASSFSRGAGQPQHF
TGTGCCAGCAGTTTCTCACGGGGAGCCGGTCAGCCCCAGCATTTT
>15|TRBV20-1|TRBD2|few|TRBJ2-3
CSAGGSGVSTDTQYF
TGCAGTGCTGGTGGTAGCGGGGTTAGCACAGATACGCAGTATTTT
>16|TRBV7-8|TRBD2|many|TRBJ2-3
CASSQTSGRSTDTQYF
TGTGCCAGCAGCCAGACTAGCGGGAGGAGCACAGATACGCAGTATTTT
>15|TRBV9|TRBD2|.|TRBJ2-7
CASSVGPSGVYEQYF
TGTGCCAGCAGCGTAGGTCCTAGCGGCGTCTACGAGCAGTACTTC
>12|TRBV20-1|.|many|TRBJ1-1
CSANPLGTEAFF
TGCAGTGCTAACCCATTGGGCACTGAAGCTTTCTTT
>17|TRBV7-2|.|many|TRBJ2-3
CASSLNWGGPKVDTQYF
TGTGCCAGCAGTTTGAATTGGGGGGGGCCTAAGGTCGATACGCAGTATTTT
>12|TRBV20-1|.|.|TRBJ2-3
CSAREIADTQYF
TGCAGTGCTAGAGAGATCGCGGATACGCAGTATTTT
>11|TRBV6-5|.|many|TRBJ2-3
CASSNTDTQYF
TGTGCCAGCAGTAACACAGATACGCAGTATTTT
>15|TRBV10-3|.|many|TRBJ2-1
CAISESRDSYNEQFF
TGTGCCATCAGTGAGTCGCGTGACTCGTACAATGAGCAGTTCTTC
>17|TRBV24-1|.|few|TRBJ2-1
CATSDRPGSASYNEQFF
TGTGCCACCAGTGACCGCCCCGGCTCGGCCTCCTACAATGAGCAGTTCTTC
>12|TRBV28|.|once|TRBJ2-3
CASAGVVDTQYF
TGTGCCAGCGCCGGGGTAGTAGATACGCAGTATTTT
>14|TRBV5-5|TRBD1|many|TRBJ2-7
CASSLTGTEGEQYF
TGTGCCAGCAGCCTGACCGGGACAGAGGGCGAGCAGTACTTC
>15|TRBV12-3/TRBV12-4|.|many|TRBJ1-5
CASSLGDGENQPQHF
TGTGCCAGCAGTTTAGGGGATGGGGAGAATCAGCCCCAGCATTTT
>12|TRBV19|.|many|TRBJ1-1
CASMGGFTEAFF
TGTGCCAGTATGGGGGGCTTTACTGAAGCTTTCTTT
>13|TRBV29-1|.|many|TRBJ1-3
CSVARDAGNTIYF
TGCAGCGTTGCCCGGGACGCTGGAAACACCATATATTTT
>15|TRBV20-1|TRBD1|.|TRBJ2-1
CSARSGTGGINEQFF
TGCAGTGCTCGATCCGGGACAGGGGGTATCAATGAGCAGTTCTTC
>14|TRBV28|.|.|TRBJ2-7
CASSPPGQIYEQYF
TGTGCCAGCAGTCCACCGGGACAAATTTACGAGCAGTACTTC